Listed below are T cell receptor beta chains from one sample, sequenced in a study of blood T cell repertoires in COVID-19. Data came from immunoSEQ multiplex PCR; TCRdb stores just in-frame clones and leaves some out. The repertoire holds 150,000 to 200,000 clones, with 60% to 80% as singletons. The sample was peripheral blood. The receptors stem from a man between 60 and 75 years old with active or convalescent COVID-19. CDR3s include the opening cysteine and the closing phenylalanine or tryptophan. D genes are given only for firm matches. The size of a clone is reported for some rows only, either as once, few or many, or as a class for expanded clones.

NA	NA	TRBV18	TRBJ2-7	TGTGCCAGCTCACCTAACAGGGGAGGAAACTACGAGCAGTACTTC	CASSPNRGGNYEQYF
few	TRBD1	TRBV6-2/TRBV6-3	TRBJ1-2	TGTGCCAGCAGCCGGACAGGGGGCTCTGGCTACACCTTC	CASSRTGGSGYTF
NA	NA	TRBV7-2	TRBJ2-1	TGTGCCAGCAGCCTTGGACAGACAGAGCAGTTCTTC	CASSLGQTEQFF
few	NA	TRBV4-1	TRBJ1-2	TGCGCCAGCAGCCAGGGAGGTAGGAGATATGGCTACACCTTC	CASSQGGRRYGYTF
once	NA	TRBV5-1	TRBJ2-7	TGCGCCAGCAGCTTAACTAGGCCCTCCTACGAGCAGTACTTC	CASSLTRPSYEQYF
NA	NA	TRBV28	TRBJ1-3	TGTGCCAGCAGCCGCCGAGGGAGCTCTGGAAACACCATATATTTT	CASSRRGSSGNTIYF
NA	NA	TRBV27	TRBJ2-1	TGTGCCAGCAGTTTTATTCCGGGGATTGCCGACAATGAGCAGTTCTTC	CASSFIPGIADNEQFF
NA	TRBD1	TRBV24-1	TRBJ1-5	TGTGCCACCACCAAACGGGGGCAGACAGGGCAGCCCCAGCATTTT	CATTKRGQTGQPQHF
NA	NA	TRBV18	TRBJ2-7	TGTGCCAGCTCACCGGGAAGCGGGACATACGAGCAGCACTTC	CASSPGSGTYEQHF
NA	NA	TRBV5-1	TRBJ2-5	TGCGCCAGCAGCAGAACCCCCGCGGGCCAAGAGACCCAGTACTTC	CASSRTPAGQETQYF
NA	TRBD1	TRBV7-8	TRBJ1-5	TGTGCCAGCAGCCAGGGGGGCAATCAGCCCCAGCATTTT	CASSQGGNQPQHF
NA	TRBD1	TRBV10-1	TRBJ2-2	TGCGCCAGCAACGGGACAGGGTGCACCGGGGAGCTGTTTTTT	CASNGTGCTGELFF
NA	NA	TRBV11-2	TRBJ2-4	TGTGCCAGCAGCTTAGGCGCCAGGAACATTCAGTACTTC	CASSLGARNIQYF
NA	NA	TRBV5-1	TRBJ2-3	TGCGCCAGCAGCTCGGCAGGGGATACGCAGTATTTT	CASSSAGDTQYF
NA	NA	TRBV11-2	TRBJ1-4	TGTGCCAGCAGCTTAGATAGCATCCTCGTGATGAGCGGGGAACTGTTTTTT	CASSLDSILVMSGELFF
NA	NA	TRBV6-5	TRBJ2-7	TGTGCCAGCAGTTACGCCCACAACGGGGGCTACGAGCAGTACTTC	CASSYAHNGGYEQYF
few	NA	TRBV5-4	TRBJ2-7	TGTGCCAGCAGCTTACAGGGCAACGAGCAGTACTTC	CASSLQGNEQYF
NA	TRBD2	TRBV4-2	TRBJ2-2	TGTGCCAGCAGCCCACCTCTAGCGGGAGACGGTCCCGGGGAGCTGTTTTTT	CASSPPLAGDGPGELFF
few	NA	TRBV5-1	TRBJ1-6	TGCGCCAGCAGCAGCCTTACAGGGACCGCTTCACCCCTCCACTTT	CASSSLTGTASPLHF
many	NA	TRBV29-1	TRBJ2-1	TGCAGCGTTGCAGGGATGGCCTACAATGAGCAGTTCTTC	CSVAGMAYNEQFF
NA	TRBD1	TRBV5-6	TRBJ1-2	TGTGCCAGCAGCTTCCCAGGGGGCGGCCCTGGCTACACCTTC	CASSFPGGGPGYTF
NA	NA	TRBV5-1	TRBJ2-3	TGCGCCAGCAGCTTGCCGGTTAGCACAGATACGCAGTATTTT	CASSLPVSTDTQYF
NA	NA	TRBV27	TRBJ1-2	TGTGCCAGCGGGGAGAGGAGACGGGATGGCTACACCTTC	CASGERRRDGYTF
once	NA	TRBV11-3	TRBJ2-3	TGTGCCAGCAGCTCGCGATGGGATACGCAGTATTTT	CASSSRWDTQYF
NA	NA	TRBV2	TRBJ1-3	TGTGCCAGCAGTGATCAGACAGCAGGTGGAAACACCATATATTTT	CASSDQTAGGNTIYF
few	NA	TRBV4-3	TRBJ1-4	TGCGCCAGCAGCCAAGAATGGCAGGGGTTTGAAAAACTGTTTTTT	CASSQEWQGFEKLFF
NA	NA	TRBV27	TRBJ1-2	TGTGCCAGCACCGGGTCGGGGGACTATGGCTACACCTTC	CASTGSGDYGYTF
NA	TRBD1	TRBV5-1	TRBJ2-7	TGCGCCAGCAGCCTCGGACAGGCTTTGGGGGAGCAGTACTTC	CASSLGQALGEQYF
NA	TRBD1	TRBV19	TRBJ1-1	TGTGCCAGTAGTATCGACAGGGCCTACACTGAAGCTTTCTTT	CASSIDRAYTEAFF
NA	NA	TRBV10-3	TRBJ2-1	TGTGCCATCACCGGGACTGACTCCTACAATGAGCAGTTCTTC	CAITGTDSYNEQFF
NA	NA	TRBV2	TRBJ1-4	TGTGCCACCCTGGGGGCCGGGAATGAAAAACTGTTTTTT	CATLGAGNEKLFF
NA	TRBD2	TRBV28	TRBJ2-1	TGTGCCAGTATAGCGGGAGGGTTTTCCTACAATGAGCAGTTCTTC	CASIAGGFSYNEQFF
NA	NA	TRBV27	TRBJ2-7	TGTGCCAGCAGTCGTCAGGGGGGAGGTCTCTACGAGCAGTACTTC	CASSRQGGGLYEQYF
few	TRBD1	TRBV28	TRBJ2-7	TGTGCCAGCAGTTCGCCGACAGGGGGTCTAAACGAGCAGTACTTC	CASSSPTGGLNEQYF
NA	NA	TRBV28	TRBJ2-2	TGTGCCAGCAGTTGGCCAGGGGGGACCGGGGAGCTGTTTTTT	CASSWPGGTGELFF
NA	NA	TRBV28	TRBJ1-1	TGTGCCAGCAGTCCACCCGACACCGTCTCGGCTTTCTTT	CASSPPDTVSAFF
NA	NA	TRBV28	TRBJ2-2	TGTGCCAGCAGTAACCAGGGGACCGGGGAGCTGTTTTTT	CASSNQGTGELFF
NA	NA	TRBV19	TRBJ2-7	TGTGCCAGTAGCCTTCGAGGAAGCTACGAGCAGTACTTC	CASSLRGSYEQYF
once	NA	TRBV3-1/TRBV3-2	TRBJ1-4	TGTGCCAGCAGCCCCCGAGAGGGTGAAAAACTGTTTTTT	CASSPREGEKLFF
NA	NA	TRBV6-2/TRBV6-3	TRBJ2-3	TGTGCCAGCAGTCGATGGCAGAGGTCTGGGACAGATACGCAGTATTTT	CASSRWQRSGTDTQYF
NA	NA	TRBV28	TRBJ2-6	TGTGCCAGCAGGGCGATTCGGTCTGGGGCCAACGTCCCGACTTTC	CASRAIRSGANVPTF
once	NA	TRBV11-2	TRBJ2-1	TGTGCCAGCAGCTTAATACGGGGGACGTTCTACAATGAGCAGTTCTTC	CASSLIRGTFYNEQFF
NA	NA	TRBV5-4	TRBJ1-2	TGTGCCAGCAGCTTGGTCGGCAGGGCCTATGGCTACACCTTC	CASSLVGRAYGYTF
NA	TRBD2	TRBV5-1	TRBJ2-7	TGCGCCAGCAGCTTGGTTGGAGCGGGAGACTACGAGCAGTACTTC	CASSLVGAGDYEQYF
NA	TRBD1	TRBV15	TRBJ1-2	TGTGCCACCAGCAGTGGGGGGACAGGGAGCAACTATGGCTACACCTTC	CATSSGGTGSNYGYTF
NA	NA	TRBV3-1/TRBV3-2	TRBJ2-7	TGTGCCAGCAGCTTGGGGCACGAGCAGTACTTC	CASSLGHEQYF